Listed below are T cell receptor beta chains from one sample, sequenced in a study. TCRdb processed the 5' RACE reads anew with MiXCR; each CDR3 protein has one entry. The sample carries approximately 60,000 distinct CDR3 sequences, under 25% recorded once. Sample: tumor-infiltrating Tregs sorted from the breast tumor. The receptors originated from a female donor with breast cancer. The CDR3 runs from the conserved cysteine through the conserved F or W. Fields, in order: D gene, J gene, CDR3 length, clone size, V gene, CDR3 DNA, CDR3 protein. A D gene is named only where the DNA matches it firmly. Size values are once, few and many counts, or a class for expanded clones, and some rows have none.

d_gene: TRBD2; j_gene: TRBJ2-2; len: 14; abundance: .; v_gene: TRBV29-1; CDR3nt: TGCAGCGTCCGAACAGCGGGGATGTCCGGGGAGCTGTTTTTT; CDR3aa: CSVRTAGMSGELFF
d_gene: TRBD1; j_gene: TRBJ2-1; len: 15; abundance: few; v_gene: TRBV9; CDR3nt: TGTGCCAGCAGCGTAGGGGACAGGGGATTTAATGAGCAGTTCTTC; CDR3aa: CASSVGDRGFNEQFF
d_gene: .; j_gene: TRBJ2-4; len: 16; abundance: few; v_gene: TRBV24-1; CDR3nt: TGTGCCACCAGTGATTTTGAGAGGGATGGCAAAAACATTCAGTACTTC; CDR3aa: CATSDFERDGKNIQYF
d_gene: .; j_gene: TRBJ1-2; len: 12; abundance: few; v_gene: TRBV6-1; CDR3nt: TGTGCCAGCAGTGAGAGACACGATGGCTACACCTTC; CDR3aa: CASSERHDGYTF
d_gene: .; j_gene: TRBJ2-7; len: 15; abundance: few; v_gene: TRBV7-8; CDR3nt: TGTGCCAGCAGCCCCACTTGGACACGTCTTTACGAGCAGTACTTC; CDR3aa: CASSPTWTRLYEQYF
d_gene: .; j_gene: TRBJ1-2; len: 15; abundance: .; v_gene: TRBV20-1; CDR3nt: TGCAGTGCTAGAGGCGCCAGAGACAGTTCCTATGACTACACCTTC; CDR3aa: CSARGARDSSYDYTF
d_gene: TRBD1; j_gene: TRBJ1-1; len: 15; abundance: many; v_gene: TRBV7-3; CDR3nt: TGTGCCAGCAGCTTAACTGACAGGGGGTACACTGAAGCTTTCTTT; CDR3aa: CASSLTDRGYTEAFF
d_gene: .; j_gene: TRBJ1-2; len: 14; abundance: few; v_gene: TRBV24-1; CDR3nt: TGTGCCACTTCGCCAGCCCAGAGTAACTATGGCTACACCTTC; CDR3aa: CATSPAQSNYGYTF
d_gene: .; j_gene: TRBJ1-1; len: 16; abundance: .; v_gene: TRBV12-3/TRBV12-4; CDR3nt: TGTGCCAGCAGTTGGGACGCACCTCAACCGAACACTGAAGCTTTCTTT; CDR3aa: CASSWDAPQPNTEAFF
d_gene: .; j_gene: TRBJ2-3; len: 12; abundance: many; v_gene: TRBV24-1; CDR3nt: TGTGCCACCAGTGTCGGGCCAGATACGCAGTATTTT; CDR3aa: CATSVGPDTQYF
d_gene: .; j_gene: TRBJ2-6; len: 15; abundance: many; v_gene: TRBV5-1; CDR3nt: TGCGCCAGCAGCCTGGACGTATCTGGGGCCAACGTCCTGACTTTC; CDR3aa: CASSLDVSGANVLTF
d_gene: .; j_gene: TRBJ1-2; len: 17; abundance: .; v_gene: TRBV28; CDR3nt: TGTGCCAGCAACAGTTACCCCTTCCAGGGTGTAGTCTATGGCTACACCTTC; CDR3aa: CASNSYPFQGVVYGYTF
d_gene: .; j_gene: TRBJ1-2; len: 14; abundance: .; v_gene: TRBV12-3/TRBV12-4; CDR3nt: TGTTCCAGCCGTCCATCCGGGCGAAACTATGGCTACACCTTC; CDR3aa: CSSRPSGRNYGYTF
d_gene: TRBD2; j_gene: TRBJ2-1; len: 15; abundance: .; v_gene: TRBV6-2/TRBV6-3; CDR3nt: TGTGCCAGCAGATCCGGGACTAGCGGGAACAATGAGCAGTTCTTC; CDR3aa: CASRSGTSGNNEQFF
d_gene: .; j_gene: TRBJ2-1; len: 14; abundance: .; v_gene: TRBV3-1; CDR3nt: TGTGCCAGCAGCCAACTCAACAATTACAATGAGCAGTCCTTC; CDR3aa: CASSQLNNYNEQSF
d_gene: .; j_gene: TRBJ1-2; len: 16; abundance: many; v_gene: TRBV7-2; CDR3nt: TGTGCCAGCAGCTCCTCCGGAGCTGGGAGGGCTTATGGCTACACCTTC; CDR3aa: CASSSSGAGRAYGYTF
d_gene: TRBD2; j_gene: TRBJ2-3; len: 18; abundance: many; v_gene: TRBV5-1; CDR3nt: TGCGCCAGCAGCTCCACTCCCCCGCGAGGACTAGCGGGAGATACGCAGTATTTT; CDR3aa: CASSSTPPRGLAGDTQYF
d_gene: .; j_gene: TRBJ2-1; len: 12; abundance: few; v_gene: TRBV7-3; CDR3nt: TGTGCCAGCGGGCAGGGTGACAATGAGCAGTTCTTC; CDR3aa: CASGQGDNEQFF
d_gene: .; j_gene: TRBJ2-7; len: 14; abundance: few; v_gene: TRBV7-9; CDR3nt: TGTGCCAGCAGCTTTGGCGGCCAGTCCTACGAGCAGTACTTC; CDR3aa: CASSFGGQSYEQYF
d_gene: TRBD2; j_gene: TRBJ2-1; len: 17; abundance: many; v_gene: TRBV20-1; CDR3nt: TGCAGTGCTGAAAGACTAGCGGGCAGGAGCTCCTACAATGAGCAGTTCTTC; CDR3aa: CSAERLAGRSSYNEQFF
d_gene: TRBD1; j_gene: TRBJ1-3; len: 20; abundance: .; v_gene: TRBV28; CDR3nt: TGTGCCAGCAGTTCAGATTCTCCGGGACAGGCTTTTTCCTCTGGAAACACCATATATTTT; CDR3aa: CASSSDSPGQAFSSGNTIYF
d_gene: .; j_gene: TRBJ1-5; len: 13; abundance: many; v_gene: TRBV24-1; CDR3nt: TGTGCCACCAGTAGGGAGACGGATCAGCCCCAGCATTTT; CDR3aa: CATSRETDQPQHF
d_gene: .; j_gene: TRBJ1-1; len: 13; abundance: many; v_gene: TRBV5-5; CDR3nt: TGTGCCAGCAGCCCGAGGGGGTACACTGAAGCTTTCTTT; CDR3aa: CASSPRGYTEAFF
d_gene: .; j_gene: TRBJ2-3; len: 14; abundance: few; v_gene: TRBV5-1; CDR3nt: TGCGCCAGCAGCTTGGGGGGACTCACAGATACGCAGTATTTT; CDR3aa: CASSLGGLTDTQYF
d_gene: .; j_gene: TRBJ1-5; len: 16; abundance: .; v_gene: TRBV4-1; CDR3nt: TGCGCCAGCAGCCAAGAGGACAGACGTAGCAATCAGCCCCAGCATTTT; CDR3aa: CASSQEDRRSNQPQHF
d_gene: TRBD2; j_gene: TRBJ2-5; len: 14; abundance: few; v_gene: TRBV3-1; CDR3nt: TGTGCCAGCAGCCCATCTTCCGGGGGGGAGACCCAGTACTTC; CDR3aa: CASSPSSGGETQYF
d_gene: .; j_gene: TRBJ2-1; len: 11; abundance: .; v_gene: TRBV18; CDR3nt: TGTGCCAGCTCACCCTACAATGAGCAGTTCTTC; CDR3aa: CASSPYNEQFF
d_gene: .; j_gene: TRBJ1-4; len: 16; abundance: medium-sized; v_gene: TRBV5-6; CDR3nt: TGTGCCAGCAGCTATAGACGTGGCCCAACTAATGAAAAACTGTTTTTT; CDR3aa: CASSYRRGPTNEKLFF
d_gene: .; j_gene: TRBJ1-1; len: 13; abundance: many; v_gene: TRBV5-1; CDR3nt: TGCGCCAGCAATGAGTGGGGGTACACTGAAGCTTTCTTT; CDR3aa: CASNEWGYTEAFF
d_gene: TRBD2; j_gene: TRBJ2-3; len: 16; abundance: .; v_gene: TRBV10-3; CDR3nt: TGTGCCATCAGCCCGGGACTAGCGGACGACGGGGATACGCAGTATTTT; CDR3aa: CAISPGLADDGDTQYF
d_gene: .; j_gene: TRBJ1-1; len: 13; abundance: .; v_gene: TRBV5-1; CDR3nt: TGCGCCAGCAGCTGGGACTGCCGGAGTGAAGCTTTCTTT; CDR3aa: CASSWDCRSEAFF
d_gene: TRBD1; j_gene: TRBJ1-2; len: 14; abundance: many; v_gene: TRBV5-6; CDR3nt: TGTGCCAGCAGCCCGGGGGGACAGGGGTTCGGCTACACCTTC; CDR3aa: CASSPGGQGFGYTF
d_gene: TRBD1; j_gene: TRBJ2-3; len: 15; abundance: .; v_gene: TRBV5-1; CDR3nt: TGCGCCAGCAGCCCCGGACAGGGAAACACAGATACGCAGTATTTT; CDR3aa: CASSPGQGNTDTQYF
d_gene: .; j_gene: TRBJ2-7; len: 14; abundance: .; v_gene: TRBV2; CDR3nt: TGTGCCAGCAGGGGGGAGCACTCCCGAGGGGGGCAGTACTTC; CDR3aa: CASRGEHSRGGQYF
d_gene: TRBD1; j_gene: TRBJ1-4; len: 15; abundance: .; v_gene: TRBV20-1; CDR3nt: TGCAGTGCTAGAGGGACAGGGGGACTATACGAAAAACTGTTTTTT; CDR3aa: CSARGTGGLYEKLFF
d_gene: .; j_gene: TRBJ2-7; len: 14; abundance: few; v_gene: TRBV5-1; CDR3nt: TGCGCCAGCAGCGCGCGGACTATTTCCTACGAGCAGTACTTC; CDR3aa: CASSARTISYEQYF
d_gene: TRBD1; j_gene: TRBJ2-7; len: 15; abundance: .; v_gene: TRBV7-3; CDR3nt: TGTGCCAGCAGCGTTGGACAGGGGAGTTTTTACGAGCAGTACTTC; CDR3aa: CASSVGQGSFYEQYF
d_gene: .; j_gene: TRBJ1-5; len: 14; abundance: few; v_gene: TRBV28; CDR3nt: TGTGCCAGCACCCTGTGGGGGGGCAATCAGCCCCAGCATTTT; CDR3aa: CASTLWGGNQPQHF
d_gene: TRBD1; j_gene: TRBJ1-2; len: 16; abundance: .; v_gene: TRBV4-2; CDR3nt: TGTGCCAGCAGCCAAGATCCGGGACAGGGGTTCTATGGCTACACCTTC; CDR3aa: CASSQDPGQGFYGYTF
d_gene: .; j_gene: TRBJ1-2; len: 17; abundance: .; v_gene: TRBV6-5; CDR3nt: TGTGCCAGCAGTTACTCGGGCGTGCAGGGATCGTGGTATGGCTACACCTTC; CDR3aa: CASSYSGVQGSWYGYTF
d_gene: .; j_gene: TRBJ2-7; len: 10; abundance: many; v_gene: TRBV5-1; CDR3nt: TGCGCCAGCCGATCCTACGAGCAGTACTTC; CDR3aa: CASRSYEQYF
d_gene: TRBD2; j_gene: TRBJ2-1; len: 14; abundance: few; v_gene: TRBV20-1; CDR3nt: TGCAGTGCTAGTCTCCCTAGCGGGATCTATGAGCAGTTCTTC; CDR3aa: CSASLPSGIYEQFF
d_gene: .; j_gene: TRBJ1-1; len: 14; abundance: few; v_gene: TRBV7-9; CDR3nt: TGTGCCAGCAGCTTAGGTGGGCGGAACACTGAAGCTTTCTTT; CDR3aa: CASSLGGRNTEAFF